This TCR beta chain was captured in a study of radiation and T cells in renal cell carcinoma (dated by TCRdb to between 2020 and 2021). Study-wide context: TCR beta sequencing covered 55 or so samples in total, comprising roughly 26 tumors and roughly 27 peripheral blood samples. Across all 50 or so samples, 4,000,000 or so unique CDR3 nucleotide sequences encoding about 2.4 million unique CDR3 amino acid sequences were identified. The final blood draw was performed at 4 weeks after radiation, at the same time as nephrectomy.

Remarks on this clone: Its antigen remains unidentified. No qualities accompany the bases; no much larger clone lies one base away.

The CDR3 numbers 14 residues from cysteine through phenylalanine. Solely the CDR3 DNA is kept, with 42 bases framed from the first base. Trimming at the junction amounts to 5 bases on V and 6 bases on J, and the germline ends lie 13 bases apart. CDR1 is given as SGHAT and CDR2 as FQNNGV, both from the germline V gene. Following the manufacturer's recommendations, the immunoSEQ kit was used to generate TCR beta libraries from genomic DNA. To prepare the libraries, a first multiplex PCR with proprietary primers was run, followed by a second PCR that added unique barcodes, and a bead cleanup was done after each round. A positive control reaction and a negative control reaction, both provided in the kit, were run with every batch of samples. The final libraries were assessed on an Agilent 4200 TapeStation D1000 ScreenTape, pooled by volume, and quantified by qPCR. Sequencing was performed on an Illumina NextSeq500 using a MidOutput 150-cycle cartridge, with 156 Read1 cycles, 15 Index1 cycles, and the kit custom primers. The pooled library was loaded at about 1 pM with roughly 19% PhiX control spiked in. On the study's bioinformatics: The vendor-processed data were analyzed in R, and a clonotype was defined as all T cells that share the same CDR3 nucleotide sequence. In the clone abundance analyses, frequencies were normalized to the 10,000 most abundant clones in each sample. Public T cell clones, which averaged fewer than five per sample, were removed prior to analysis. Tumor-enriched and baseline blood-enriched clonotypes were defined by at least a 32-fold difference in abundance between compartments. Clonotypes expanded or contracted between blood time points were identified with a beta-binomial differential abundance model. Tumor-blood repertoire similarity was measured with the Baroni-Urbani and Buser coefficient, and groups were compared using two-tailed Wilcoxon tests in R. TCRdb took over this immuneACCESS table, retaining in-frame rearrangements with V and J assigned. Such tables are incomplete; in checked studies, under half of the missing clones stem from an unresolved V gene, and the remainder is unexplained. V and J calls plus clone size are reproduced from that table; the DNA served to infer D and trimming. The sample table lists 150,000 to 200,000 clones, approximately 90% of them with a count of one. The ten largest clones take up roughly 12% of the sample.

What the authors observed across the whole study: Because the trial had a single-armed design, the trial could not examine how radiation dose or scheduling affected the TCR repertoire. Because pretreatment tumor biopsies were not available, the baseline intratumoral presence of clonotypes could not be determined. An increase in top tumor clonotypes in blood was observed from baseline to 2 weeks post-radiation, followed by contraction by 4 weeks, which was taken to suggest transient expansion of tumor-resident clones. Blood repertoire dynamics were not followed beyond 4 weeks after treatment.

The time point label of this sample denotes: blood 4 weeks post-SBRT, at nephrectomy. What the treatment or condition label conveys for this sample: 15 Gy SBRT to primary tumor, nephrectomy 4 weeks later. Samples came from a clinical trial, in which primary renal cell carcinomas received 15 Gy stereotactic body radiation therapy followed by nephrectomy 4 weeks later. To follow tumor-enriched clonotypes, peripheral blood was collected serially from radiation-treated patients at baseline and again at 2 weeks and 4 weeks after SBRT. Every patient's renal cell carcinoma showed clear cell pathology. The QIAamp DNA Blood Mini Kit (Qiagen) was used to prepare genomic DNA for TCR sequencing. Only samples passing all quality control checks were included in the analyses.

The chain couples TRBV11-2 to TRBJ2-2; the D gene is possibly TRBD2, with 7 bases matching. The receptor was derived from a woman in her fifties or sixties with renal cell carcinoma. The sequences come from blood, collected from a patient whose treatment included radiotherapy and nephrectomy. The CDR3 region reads CASSPRGGPGELFF. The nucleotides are TGTGCCAGCAGCCCCAGGGGAGGGCCCGGGGAGCTGTTTTTT.